The source of this T cell receptor beta chain is a study of T cell responses to AZD1222 COVID-19 vaccine. Across the whole study: Second-dose intervals near 4 or 12 weeks were combined.

Per germline, CDR1 SGHDT and CDR2 YYEEEE. The CDR3 is 14 residues long. The V segment lost 7 bases and the J segment 2 bases; nucleotides outside the gene matches: 5. About this clone: Its matching antigen is unknown.

Findings and limits, study-wide: Two AZD1222 doses significantly raised spike-specific TCR breadth and depth over controls. Researchers took repertoire samples only after the peak T cell response had come. The study identified only five to seven AZD1222 recipients as seropositive at baseline.

Profiled with immunoSEQ multiplex PCR; TCRdb holds only in-frame clones, not every one. The repertoire has over 85,000 clones, 81% of them found once; the top ten carry approximately 4.6%. The sample in question was peripheral blood, obtained on day 0 of AZD1222 vaccination. This rearrangement joins TRBV5-6 to TRBJ1-3; TRBD1 matches at 8 bases. The TCR originated in an adult in good health. The CDR3 sequence is CASRETGAGNTIYF. The CDR3 nucleotides are TGTGCCAGCCGCGAGACAGGGGCTGGAAACACCATATATTTT.